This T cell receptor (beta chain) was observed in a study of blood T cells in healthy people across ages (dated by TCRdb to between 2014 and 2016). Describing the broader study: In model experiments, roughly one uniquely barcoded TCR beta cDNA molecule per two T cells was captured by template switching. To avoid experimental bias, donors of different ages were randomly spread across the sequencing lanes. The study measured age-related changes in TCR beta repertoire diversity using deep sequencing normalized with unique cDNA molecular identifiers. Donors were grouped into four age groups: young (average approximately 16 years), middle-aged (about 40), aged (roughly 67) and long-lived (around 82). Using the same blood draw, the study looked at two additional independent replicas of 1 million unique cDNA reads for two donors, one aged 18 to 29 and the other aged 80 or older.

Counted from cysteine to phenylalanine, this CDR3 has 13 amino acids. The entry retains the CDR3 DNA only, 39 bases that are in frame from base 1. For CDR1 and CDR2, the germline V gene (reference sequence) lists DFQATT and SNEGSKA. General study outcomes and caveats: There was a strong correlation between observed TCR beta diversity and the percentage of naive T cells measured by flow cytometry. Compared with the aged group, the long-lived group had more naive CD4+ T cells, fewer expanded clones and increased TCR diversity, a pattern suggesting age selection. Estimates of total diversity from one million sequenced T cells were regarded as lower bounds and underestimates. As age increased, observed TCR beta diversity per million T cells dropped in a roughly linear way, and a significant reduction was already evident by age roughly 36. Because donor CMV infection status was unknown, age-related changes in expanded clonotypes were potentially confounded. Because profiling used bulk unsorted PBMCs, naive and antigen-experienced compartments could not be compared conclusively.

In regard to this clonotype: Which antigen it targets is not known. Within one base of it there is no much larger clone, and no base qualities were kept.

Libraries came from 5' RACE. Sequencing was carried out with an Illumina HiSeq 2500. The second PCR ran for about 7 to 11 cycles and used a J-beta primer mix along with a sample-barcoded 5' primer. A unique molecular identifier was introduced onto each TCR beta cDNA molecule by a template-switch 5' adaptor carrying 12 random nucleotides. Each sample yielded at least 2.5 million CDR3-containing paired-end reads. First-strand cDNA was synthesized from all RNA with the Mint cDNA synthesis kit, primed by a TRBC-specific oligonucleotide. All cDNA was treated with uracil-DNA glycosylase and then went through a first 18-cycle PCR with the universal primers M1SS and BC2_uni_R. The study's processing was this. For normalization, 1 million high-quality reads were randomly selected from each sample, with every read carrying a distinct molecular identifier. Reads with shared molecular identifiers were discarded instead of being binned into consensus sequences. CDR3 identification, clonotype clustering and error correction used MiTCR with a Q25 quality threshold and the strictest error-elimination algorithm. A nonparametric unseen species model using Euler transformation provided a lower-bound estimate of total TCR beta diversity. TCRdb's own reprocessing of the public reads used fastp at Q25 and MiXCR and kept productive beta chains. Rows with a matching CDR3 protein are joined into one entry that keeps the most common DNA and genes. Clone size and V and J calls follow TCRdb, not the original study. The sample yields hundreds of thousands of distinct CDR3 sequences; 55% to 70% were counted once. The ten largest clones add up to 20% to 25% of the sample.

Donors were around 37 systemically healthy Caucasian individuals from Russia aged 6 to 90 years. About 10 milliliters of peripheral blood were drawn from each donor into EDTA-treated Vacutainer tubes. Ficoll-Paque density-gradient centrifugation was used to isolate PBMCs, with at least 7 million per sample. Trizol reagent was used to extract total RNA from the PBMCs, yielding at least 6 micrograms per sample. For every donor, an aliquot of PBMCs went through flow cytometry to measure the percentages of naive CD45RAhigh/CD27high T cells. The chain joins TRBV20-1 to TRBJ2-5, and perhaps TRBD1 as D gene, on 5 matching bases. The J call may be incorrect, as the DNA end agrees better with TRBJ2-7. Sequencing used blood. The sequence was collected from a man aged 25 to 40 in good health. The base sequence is TGCAGTGCTAGACAGGGTGCGTCTGACGAGCAGTACTTC. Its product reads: CSARQGASDEQYF.